This T cell receptor beta chain derives from a study of response to subunit inactivated influenza vaccine. V dropped 0 bases and J dropped 5; count of bases not matched to a gene: 4. This CDR3 is built from 14 residues. The V gene's germline CDR1 is SGHRS and CDR2 YFSETQ. MiXCR was run by TCRdb on the RT-PCR reads, yielding one entry per CDR3 protein. Among more than 450,000 distinct CDR3 sequences, about 11% were seen once, and the ten largest hold around 10%. This sample also belongs to another study, concerning T cells expressing NK-cell markers. That work adds: 5'RACE template switching built TCR beta cDNA with unique molecular identifiers. HCMV specificity of the expanded NKG2C+ T cell clones was not established.

This specimen was PBMCs from blood, taken on the day of vaccination. This TCR was recovered from a man in his forties or fifties who received an inactivated influenza vaccine. V gene TRBV5-1 combines with J gene TRBJ2-5, with 7 positions matching TRBD2. CDR3 nucleotides: TGCGCCAGCAGCTTGGGTATTAGCGGGGAGACCCAGTACTTC. Protein sequence: CASSLGISGETQYF.